This entry is about one T cell receptor beta chain. Here immunoSEQ multiplex PCR was the method, and the copy in TCRdb shows in-frame clones only, minus some. The table has about 270,000 clones, about 91% seen once. These data are taken from a study of blood T cell repertoires in COVID-19. Study context: Italy, Spain and the United States were the sources of the convalescent and acute COVID-19 samples.

CDR1 is SGHAT and CDR2 is FQNNGV in the germline V gene. V trimming: 1 base; J trimming: 2 bases; junction bases outside the gene matches: 8. This CDR3 has 16 residues. Specimen: PBMCs or T cells enriched from blood (not recorded which). This TCR derives from a middle-aged man who had been exposed to COVID-19. The chain uses TRBV11-2 and TRBJ2-7; 7 nucleotides match TRBD2. The CDR3 protein is CASSLGISGTTYEQYF. CDR3 coding DNA: TGTGCCAGCAGCTTAGGTATTTCGGGGACTACCTACGAGCAGTACTTC.